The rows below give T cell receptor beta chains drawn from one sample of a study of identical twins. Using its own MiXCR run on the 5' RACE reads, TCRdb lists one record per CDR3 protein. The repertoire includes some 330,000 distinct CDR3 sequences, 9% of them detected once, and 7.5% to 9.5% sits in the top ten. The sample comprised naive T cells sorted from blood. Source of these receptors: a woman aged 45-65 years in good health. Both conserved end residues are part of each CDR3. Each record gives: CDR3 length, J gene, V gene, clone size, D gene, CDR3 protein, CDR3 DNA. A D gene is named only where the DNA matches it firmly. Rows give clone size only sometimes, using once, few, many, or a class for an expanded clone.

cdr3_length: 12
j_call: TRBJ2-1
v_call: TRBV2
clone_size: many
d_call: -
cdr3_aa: CASTRWINEQFF
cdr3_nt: TGTGCCAGCACGAGGTGGATCAATGAGCAGTTCTTC

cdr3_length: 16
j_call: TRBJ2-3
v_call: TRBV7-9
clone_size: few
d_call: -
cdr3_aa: CASSQGVLGGTDTQYF
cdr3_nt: TGTGCCAGCAGCCAAGGTGTCCTCGGAGGCACAGATACGCAGTATTTT

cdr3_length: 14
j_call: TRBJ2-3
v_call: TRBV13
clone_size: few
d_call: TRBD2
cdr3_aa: CASTSMAGVNTQYF
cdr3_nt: TGTGCCAGCACCTCTATGGCGGGAGTCAATACGCAGTATTTT

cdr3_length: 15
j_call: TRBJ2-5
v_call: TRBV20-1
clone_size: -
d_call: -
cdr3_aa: CSARDSGPVQETQYF
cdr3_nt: TGCAGTGCTAGAGATTCAGGGCCAGTACAAGAGACCCAGTACTTC

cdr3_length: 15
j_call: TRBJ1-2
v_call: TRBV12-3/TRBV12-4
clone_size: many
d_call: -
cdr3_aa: CASSPRGGMGYGYTF
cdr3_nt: TGTGCCAGCAGTCCCCGCGGGGGCATGGGCTATGGCTACACCTTC

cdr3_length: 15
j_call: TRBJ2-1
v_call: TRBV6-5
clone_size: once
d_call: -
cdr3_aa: CASSYSITGSGKRFF
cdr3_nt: TGTGCCAGCAGTTACTCGATAACGGGATCAGGGAAGAGGTTCTTC

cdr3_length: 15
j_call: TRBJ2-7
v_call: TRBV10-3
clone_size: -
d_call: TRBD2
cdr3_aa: CAISVLAGDSYEQYF
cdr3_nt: TGTGCCATCAGTGTACTAGCGGGAGACTCCTACGAGCAGTACTTC

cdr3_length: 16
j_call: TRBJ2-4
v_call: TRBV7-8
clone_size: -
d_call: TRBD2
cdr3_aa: CASSLERVSGRSGWYF
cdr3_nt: TGTGCCAGCAGCTTAGAAAGGGTTAGCGGGAGATCCGGGTGGTACTTC

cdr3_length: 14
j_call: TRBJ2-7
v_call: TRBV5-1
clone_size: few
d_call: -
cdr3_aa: CASSLLRNGYEQYF
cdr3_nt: TGCGCCAGCAGCTTGCTACGAAACGGCTACGAGCAGTACTTC

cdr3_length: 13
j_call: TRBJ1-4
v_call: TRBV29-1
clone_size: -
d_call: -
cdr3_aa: CSVGTSPGEKLFF
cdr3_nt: TGCAGCGTTGGAACATCCCCAGGGGAAAAACTGTTTTTT

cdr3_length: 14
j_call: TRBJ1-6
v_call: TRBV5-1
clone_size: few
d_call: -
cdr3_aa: CASGRDEFNSPLHF
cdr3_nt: TGCGCCAGCGGCCGTGACGAATTCAATTCACCCCTCCACTTT

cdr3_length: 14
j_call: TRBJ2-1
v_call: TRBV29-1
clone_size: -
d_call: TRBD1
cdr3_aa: CSVERTGGMNEQFF
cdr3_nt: TGCAGCGTTGAACGGACAGGGGGCATGAATGAGCAGTTCTTC

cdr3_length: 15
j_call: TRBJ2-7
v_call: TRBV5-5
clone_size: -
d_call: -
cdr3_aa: CASSPTSSVNYEQYF
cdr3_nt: TGTGCCAGCAGCCCCACTAGTAGCGTAAACTACGAGCAGTACTTC

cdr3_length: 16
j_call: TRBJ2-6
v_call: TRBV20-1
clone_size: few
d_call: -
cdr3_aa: CSARVFESSGANVLTF
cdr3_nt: TGCAGTGCTAGAGTATTTGAAAGCTCTGGGGCCAACGTCCTGACTTTC

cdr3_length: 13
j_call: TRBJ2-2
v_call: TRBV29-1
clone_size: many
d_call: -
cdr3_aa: CSVGWSNTGELFF
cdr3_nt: TGCAGCGTTGGATGGTCGAACACCGGGGAGCTGTTTTTT

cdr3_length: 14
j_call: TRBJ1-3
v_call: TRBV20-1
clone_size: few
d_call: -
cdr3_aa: CSACRTSTGNTIYF
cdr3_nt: TGCAGTGCTTGCCGGACCTCAACGGGAAACACCATATATTTT

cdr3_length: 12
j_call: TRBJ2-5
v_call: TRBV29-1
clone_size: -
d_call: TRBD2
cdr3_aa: CSCSGRQETQYF
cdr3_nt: TGCAGCTGTAGCGGGAGACAAGAGACCCAGTACTTC

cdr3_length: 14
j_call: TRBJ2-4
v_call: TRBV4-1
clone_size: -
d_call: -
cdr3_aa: CASSQDPEWNIQYF
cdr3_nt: TGCGCCAGCAGCCAAGACCCGGAATGGAACATTCAGTACTTC

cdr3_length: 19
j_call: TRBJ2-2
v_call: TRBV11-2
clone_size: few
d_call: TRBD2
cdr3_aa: CASSYLRDGLAGNTGELFF
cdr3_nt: TGTGCCAGCAGCTACCTCAGAGACGGACTAGCGGGAAACACCGGGGAGCTGTTTTTT

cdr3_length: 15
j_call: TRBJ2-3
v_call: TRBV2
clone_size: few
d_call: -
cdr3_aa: CASTASIRREDTQYF
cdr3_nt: TGTGCCAGCACCGCTTCGATACGCAGGGAGGATACGCAGTATTTT

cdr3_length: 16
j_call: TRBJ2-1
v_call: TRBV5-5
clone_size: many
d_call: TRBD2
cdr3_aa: CASSLLLADSYNEQFF
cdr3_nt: TGTGCCAGCAGCTTGCTGCTAGCGGACTCCTACAATGAGCAGTTCTTC

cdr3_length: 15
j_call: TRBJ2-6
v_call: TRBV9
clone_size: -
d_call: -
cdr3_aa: CASSVPRTGANVLTF
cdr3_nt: TGTGCCAGCAGCGTGCCCAGGACTGGGGCCAACGTCCTGACTTTC

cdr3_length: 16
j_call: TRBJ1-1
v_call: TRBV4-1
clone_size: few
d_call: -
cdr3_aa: CASSQETYPFNTEAFF
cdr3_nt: TGCGCCAGCAGCCAAGAAACGTACCCCTTCAACACTGAAGCTTTCTTT

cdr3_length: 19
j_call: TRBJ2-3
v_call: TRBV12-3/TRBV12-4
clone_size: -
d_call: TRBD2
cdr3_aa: CASSLASGLAGGPADTQYF
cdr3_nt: TGTGCCAGCAGTTTAGCCTCGGGACTAGCGGGAGGGCCGGCAGATACGCAGTATTTT

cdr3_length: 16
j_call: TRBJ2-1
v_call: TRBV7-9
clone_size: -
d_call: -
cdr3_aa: CASSPPLGVSYNEQFF
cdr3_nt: TGTGCCAGCAGCCCCCCCCTTGGGGTCTCCTACAATGAGCAGTTCTTC

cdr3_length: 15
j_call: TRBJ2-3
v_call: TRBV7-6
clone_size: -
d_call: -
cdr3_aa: CASSEGPGFTDTQYF
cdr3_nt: TGTGCCAGCAGCGAAGGGCCCGGTTTCACAGATACGCAGTATTTT

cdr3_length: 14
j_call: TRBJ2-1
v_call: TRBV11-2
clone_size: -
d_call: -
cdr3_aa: CASSLDSGQSEQFF
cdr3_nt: TGTGCCAGCAGCTTAGATTCCGGTCAGTCGGAGCAGTTCTTC

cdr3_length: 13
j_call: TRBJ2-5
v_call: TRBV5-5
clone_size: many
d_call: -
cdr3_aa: CASSLGGKETQYF
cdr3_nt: TGTGCCAGCAGCTTGGGCGGGAAAGAGACCCAGTACTTC

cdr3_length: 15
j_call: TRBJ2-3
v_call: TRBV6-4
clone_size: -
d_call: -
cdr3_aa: CASSEREAITDTQYF
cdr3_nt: TGTGCCAGCAGTGAAAGGGAGGCGATCACAGATACGCAGTATTTT

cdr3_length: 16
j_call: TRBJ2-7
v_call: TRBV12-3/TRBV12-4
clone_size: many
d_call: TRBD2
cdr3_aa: CASSLAGTSGTYEQYF
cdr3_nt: TGTGCCAGCAGTTTAGCAGGGACTAGCGGGACCTACGAGCAGTACTTC

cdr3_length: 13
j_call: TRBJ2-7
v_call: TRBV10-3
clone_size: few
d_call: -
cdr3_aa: CATGPAGSYEQYF
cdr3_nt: TGTGCCACAGGGCCTGCTGGCAGTTACGAGCAGTACTTC

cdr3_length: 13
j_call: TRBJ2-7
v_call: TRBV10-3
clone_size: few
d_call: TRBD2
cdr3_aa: CAISWAGGQEQYF
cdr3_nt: TGTGCCATCAGTTGGGCGGGAGGCCAAGAGCAGTACTTC

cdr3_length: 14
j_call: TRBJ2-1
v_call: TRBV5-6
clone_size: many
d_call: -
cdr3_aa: CASSPGATNNEQFF
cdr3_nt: TGTGCCAGCAGCCCGGGAGCCACTAACAATGAGCAGTTCTTC

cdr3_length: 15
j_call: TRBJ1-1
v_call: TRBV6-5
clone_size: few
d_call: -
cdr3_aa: CASTKWAGARTEAFF
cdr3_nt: TGTGCCAGCACTAAATGGGCAGGGGCGAGGACTGAAGCTTTCTTT

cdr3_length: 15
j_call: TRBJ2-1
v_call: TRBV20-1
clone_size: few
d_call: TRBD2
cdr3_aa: CSATPSGRVWDEQFF
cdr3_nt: TGCAGTGCTACACCTAGCGGGAGGGTTTGGGATGAGCAGTTCTTC

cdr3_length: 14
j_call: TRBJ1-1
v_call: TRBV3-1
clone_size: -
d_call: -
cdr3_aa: CASSQVGSGTEAFF
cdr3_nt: TGTGCCAGCAGCCAAGTTGGGTCAGGGACTGAAGCTTTCTTT

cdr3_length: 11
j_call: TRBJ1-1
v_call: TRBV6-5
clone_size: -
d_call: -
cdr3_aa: CAVRGATEAFF
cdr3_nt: TGTGCGGTCCGCGGGGCCACTGAAGCTTTCTTT

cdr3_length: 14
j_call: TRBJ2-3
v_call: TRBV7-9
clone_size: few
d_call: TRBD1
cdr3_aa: CASSPGQSTDTQYF
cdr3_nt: TGTGCCAGCAGCCCGGGACAGAGCACAGATACGCAGTATTTT

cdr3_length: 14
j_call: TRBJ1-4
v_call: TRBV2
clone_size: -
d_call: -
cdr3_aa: CASSGGTSQGKLFF
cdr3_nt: TGTGCCAGCAGTGGAGGGACTTCCCAGGGAAAACTGTTTTTT

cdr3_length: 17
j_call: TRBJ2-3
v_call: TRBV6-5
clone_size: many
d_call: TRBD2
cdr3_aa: CASSALSGTSGRNTQYF
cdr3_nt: TGTGCCAGCAGTGCCCTCTCCGGGACTAGCGGGAGAAATACGCAGTATTTT

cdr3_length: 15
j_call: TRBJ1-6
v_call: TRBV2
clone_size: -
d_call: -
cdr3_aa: CASTPRGSYNSPLHF
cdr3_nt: TGTGCCAGCACCCCCCGTGGGTCCTATAATTCACCCCTCCACTTT

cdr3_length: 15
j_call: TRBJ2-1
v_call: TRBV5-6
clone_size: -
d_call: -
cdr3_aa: CASGPSGSTYNEQFF
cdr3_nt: TGTGCCAGCGGACCTTCAGGGAGCACCTACAATGAGCAGTTCTTC

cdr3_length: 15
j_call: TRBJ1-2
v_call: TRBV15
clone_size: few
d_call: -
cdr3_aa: CATSREGAVLHGYTF
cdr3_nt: TGTGCCACCAGCAGAGAAGGGGCAGTTTTACATGGCTACACCTTC

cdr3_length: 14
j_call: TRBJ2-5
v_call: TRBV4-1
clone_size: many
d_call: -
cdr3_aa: CASRITAGQETQYF
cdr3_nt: TGCGCCAGCAGGATTACTGCGGGCCAAGAGACCCAGTACTTC

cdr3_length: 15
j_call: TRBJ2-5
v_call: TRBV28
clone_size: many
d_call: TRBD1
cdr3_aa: CASSLPGQLQETQYF
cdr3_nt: TGTGCCAGCAGTTTACCGGGACAGCTCCAAGAGACCCAGTACTTC

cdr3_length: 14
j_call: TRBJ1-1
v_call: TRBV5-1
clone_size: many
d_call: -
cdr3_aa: CASSLSGMNTEAFF
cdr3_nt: TGCGCCAGCAGCTTGTCAGGGATGAACACTGAAGCTTTCTTT

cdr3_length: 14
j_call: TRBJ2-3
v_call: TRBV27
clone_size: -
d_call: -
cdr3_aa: CASSLRTVTDTQYF
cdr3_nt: TGTGCCAGCAGTCTCCGGACTGTTACAGATACGCAGTATTTT

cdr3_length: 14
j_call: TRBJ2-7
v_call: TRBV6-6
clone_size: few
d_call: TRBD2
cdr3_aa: CASSAGTSTDEQYF
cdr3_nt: TGTGCCAGCAGTGCCGGGACTAGCACCGACGAGCAGTACTTC

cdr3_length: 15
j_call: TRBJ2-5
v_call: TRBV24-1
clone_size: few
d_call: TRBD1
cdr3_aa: CATSETGGSQETQYF
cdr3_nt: TGTGCCACCAGTGAAACAGGGGGCTCTCAAGAGACCCAGTACTTC

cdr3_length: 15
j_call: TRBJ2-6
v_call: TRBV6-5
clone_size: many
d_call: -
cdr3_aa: CASSPRTSGANVLTF
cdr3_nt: TGTGCCAGCAGCCCTAGGACATCCGGGGCCAACGTCCTGACTTTC

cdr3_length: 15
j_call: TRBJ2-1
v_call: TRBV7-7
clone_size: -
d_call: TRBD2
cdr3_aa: CASSALAGGHNEQFF
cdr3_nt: TGTGCCAGCAGCGCACTAGCGGGAGGTCACAATGAGCAGTTCTTC

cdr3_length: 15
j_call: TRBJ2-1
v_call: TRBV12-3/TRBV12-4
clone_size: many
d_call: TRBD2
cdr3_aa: CASSPDLAGGNEQFF
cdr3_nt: TGTGCCAGCAGTCCCGATCTTGCGGGAGGCAATGAGCAGTTCTTC

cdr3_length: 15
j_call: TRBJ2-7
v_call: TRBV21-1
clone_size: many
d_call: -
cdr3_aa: CASSHGQLPSYEQYF
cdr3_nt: TGTGCCAGCAGCCACGGTCAGCTCCCCTCCTACGAGCAGTACTTC

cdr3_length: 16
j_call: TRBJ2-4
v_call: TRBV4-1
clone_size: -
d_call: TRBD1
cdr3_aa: CAGSQPLQGAKNIQYF
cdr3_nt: TGCGCCGGCAGCCAACCCCTACAGGGGGCCAAAAACATTCAGTACTTC

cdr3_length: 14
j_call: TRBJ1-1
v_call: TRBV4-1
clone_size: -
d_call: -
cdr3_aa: CASSHPYSYTEAFF
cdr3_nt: TGCGCCAGCAGCCACCCGTACAGCTACACTGAAGCTTTCTTT